This entry lists 19 T cell receptor beta chains sequenced from one sample in a study of blood T cell repertoires in COVID-19. The protocol was immunoSEQ multiplex PCR, while the TCRdb copy is restricted to in-frame clones and leaves out a portion. This sample carries about 270,000 clones, approximately 91% of them seen once, and the ten largest clones take approximately 2.6%. Sequenced input: peripheral blood. These receptors all come from a person aged 18-30 years with COVID-19, enrolled during active disease.

This chain uses TRBV2 with TRBJ2-5, with TRBD2 as a possible D gene (6 bases). The CDR3 length is 14 residues. Germline V CDR1 and CDR2: SNHLY, FYNNEI. Trimming shortened V by 3 bases and J by 2 bases, and 10 bases separated the two germline ends. This CDR3 reads CASSEGGLQETQYF. The CDR3 DNA reads as TGTGCCAGCAGTGAGGGAGGTCTACAAGAGACCCAGTACTTC.

The chain is built from TRBV7-8 and TRBJ2-1; a possible D gene is TRBD2 (5 bases). This CDR3 contains 16 residues. The V gene's germline CDR1 is SGHVS and CDR2 FQNEAQ. Deletions cut 4 bases from V and 8 bases from J, with 21 bases between. The DNA for the CDR3 is TGTGCCAGCAGCTCCCCCCGGGGTTCTCTTGCAGATGAGCAGTTCTTC. Translating gives CASSSPRGSLADEQFF.

The chain combines TRBV24-1 with TRBJ1-1; D call uncertain. The CDR3 runs 12 residues. Germline V lookup: CDR1 KGHDR, CDR2 SFDVKD. Trimming shortened V by 4 bases and J by 7 bases, and 9 bases separated the two germline ends. The CDR3 nucleotides are TGTGCCACCAGTGACAACGACAATGAAGCTTTCTTT. It is translated as CATSDNDNEAFF.

The J gene is TRBJ2-7, the V gene TRBV5-1, with TRBD1 matching over 7 bases. Per the germline V gene, CDR1 is SGHRS and CDR2 is YFSETQ. V trimming: 4 bases; J trimming: 2 bases; junction bases outside the gene matches: 12. This CDR3 is 16 amino acids long. In DNA, the CDR3 is TGCGCCAGCAGCCCATTACAACAGGGGCCTACCTACGAGCAGTACTTC. This sequence encodes CASSPLQQGPTYEQYF. The full variable domain, rest sourced from reference TRBV5-1 and TRBJ2-7, is KAGVTQTPRYLIKTRGQQVTLSCSPISGHRSVSWYQQTPGQGLQFLFEYFSETQRNKGNFPGRFSGRQFSNSRSEMNVSTLELGDSALYLCASSPLQQGPTYEQYFGPGTRLTVT.

V usage is TRBV27 and J usage is TRBJ2-2; D may be TRBD1 (5 bases). This CDR3 has 14 residues. Trimming cost V 6 bases and J 1 base, with 9 bases left between them. The germline V gene has CDR1 MNHEY and CDR2 SMNVEV (reference sequence). The CDR3 DNA follows: TGTGCCAGCAGCCTTGACAGGAACACCGGGGAGCTGTTTTTT. It yields the protein CASSLDRNTGELFF.

CDR3 nucleotides: TGTGCCAGCAGCCAAACGGGGGGCATCGACTATGGCTACACCTTC. This encodes CASSQTGGIDYGYTF. The J gene is TRBJ1-2, the V gene TRBV9, with TRBD1 as a possible D gene (6 bases). Germline CDR1 reads SGDLS; CDR2 reads YYNGEE. The CDR3 length is 15 residues. V lost 4 bases and J 3 bases, leaving 16 bases between the germline ends.

The chain is built from TRBV7-2 and TRBJ1-1; a weak D match, TRBD1 (5 bases). This CDR3 contains 14 residues. Germline CDR1 is SGHTA and CDR2 is FQGNSA. V lost 4 bases to trimming and J lost 5 bases, with 14 bases between them. CDR3 sequence: CASSSGLWGTEAFF. The CDR3 coding sequence is TGTGCCAGCAGCTCGGGACTTTGGGGGACTGAAGCTTTCTTT.

The J gene is TRBJ1-1, the V gene TRBV6-5, with a weak D call TRBD1 (6 bases). Germline V CDR1 and CDR2: MNHEY, SVGAGI. The length of the CDR3 is 16 residues. V was pared by 0 bases and J by 0 bases, with 11 bases between. The CDR3 sequence: CASSYSQGTMNTEAFF. In DNA form, the CDR3 reads TGTGCCAGCAGTTACTCACAGGGAACGATGAACACTGAAGCTTTCTTT.

In its sample, this clone was seen once. The chain is built from TRBV19 and TRBJ2-4; tentative D call: TRBD2 (5 bases). CDR1 is LNHDA, CDR2 SQIVND, per germline (reference sequence). The CDR3 sequence is 13 residues long. Trimming took 5 bases from V and 5 from J, leaving 10 bases between them. The CDR3 reads CASSSSGENIQYF. Written as DNA, the CDR3 is TGTGCCAGTAGTTCGAGCGGTGAAAACATTCAGTACTTC.

The chain combines TRBV27 with TRBJ1-1, with D uncertain. Per the germline V gene, CDR1 is MNHEY and CDR2 is SMNVEV (reference sequence). The CDR3 consists of 14 residues. V was pared by 2 bases and J by 1 base, with 8 bases between. CDR3 coding DNA: TGTGCCAGCAGTTTAACAAATACGAACACTGAAGCTTTCTTT. This codes for CASSLTNTNTEAFF.

The chain uses TRBV10-3 and TRBJ2-1, with 12 bases matching TRBD1. The V gene end was trimmed by 8 bases and the J gene end by 7 bases; junction bases not matched to a gene: 6. CDR1 and CDR2 from the germline V gene are ENHRY and SYGVKD. CDR3 length equals 14 residues. The DNA for the CDR3 is TGTGCCATCGGGGGACAGGGGGCGGATAATGAGCAGTTCTTC. Amino acids: CAIGGQGADNEQFF.

The CDR3 spells CASSQEMFSGLNTDTQYF. In nucleotides, the CDR3 is TGCGCCAGCAGCCAAGAAATGTTTAGTGGTTTAAACACAGATACGCAGTATTTT. The V gene is TRBV4-3, the J gene TRBJ2-3; no reliable D call. Trimming left V 0 bases short and J 2 bases short, with 18 bases between. Germline V gene data show CDR1 as LGHNA and CDR2 as YSLEER. CDR3 length: 18 residues.

This chain joins TRBV3-1 (or the pseudogene TRBV3-2) and TRBJ1-4; D not certain. This CDR3 is 14 amino acids long. V lost 4 bases, J lost 8 bases, and 14 bases lay in between. Germline CDR1 and CDR2: LGHDT and YNNKEL (reference sequence). The CDR3 protein is CASSLALSKEKLFF. The CDR3 DNA reads as TGTGCCAGCAGCCTCGCGTTGAGCAAAGAAAAACTGTTTTTT.

The V gene is TRBV5-4, the J gene TRBJ2-1; 7 bases line up with TRBD2. CDR3 length: 14 residues. After removal of 0 bases from V and 9 bases from J, the junction contained 6 bases not matched to a gene. Germline lookup yields CDR1 SGHNT and CDR2 YYREEE (reference sequence). CDR3 sequence: CASSLAGRTGEQFF. For the CDR3, the DNA is TGTGCCAGCAGCTTGGCCGGGAGGACCGGTGAGCAGTTCTTC. The full variable domain, completed using reference TRBV5-4 and TRBJ2-1, is ETGVTQSPTHLIKTRGQQVTLRCSSQSGHNTVSWYQQALGQGPQFIFQYYREEENGRGNFPPRFSGLQFPNYSSELNVNALELDDSALYLCASSLAGRTGEQFFGPGTRLTVL.

The chain carries TRBV5-6 and TRBJ2-6; D might be TRBD1 (5 bases). V lost 0 bases and J 0 bases, leaving 10 bases between the germline ends. This CDR3 has 17 amino acids. The germline CDR1 and CDR2 sequences are SGHDT and YYEEEE. The CDR3 loop is CASSLVDIISGANVLTF. Here the CDR3 DNA reads TGTGCCAGCAGCTTGGTGGACATCATCTCTGGGGCCAACGTCCTGACTTTC.

This chain links TRBV9 with TRBJ2-1; a possible D gene is TRBD1 (6 bases). The CDR3 extends over 14 amino acids. CDR1 and CDR2 from the germline V gene are SGDLS and YYNGEE. The ends were cut back, 3 bases at V and 10 bases at J, with 17 bases in the middle. The CDR3 DNA sequence: TGTGCCAGCAGCGGAGAGGGGGATGTTGGCGAGCAGTTCTTC. This codes for CASSGEGDVGEQFF.

The chain joins TRBV11-2 to TRBJ2-1, with TRBD2 identical over 8 bases. The V gene end was trimmed by 3 bases and the J gene end by 5 bases; junction bases not matched to a gene: 12. The germline CDR1 and CDR2 sequences are SGHAT and FQNNGV. CDR3 length equals 17 residues. The CDR3 DNA reads as TGTGCCAGCAGCTTTAGCTCCACTAGCGGTAATAACAATGAGCAGTTCTTC. Translating it yields CASSFSSTSGNNNEQFF.

With respect to this clone: The sample contains more than one DNA sequence encoding this CDR3. CDR3 sequence reads: CASRTGVTEAFF. Here the CDR3 DNA reads TGTGCCAGTAGGACAGGGGTGACTGAAGCTTTCTTT. The rearrangement joins TRBV19 to TRBJ1-1; 8 nucleotides align to TRBD1. CDR1 is LNHDA, CDR2 SQIVND, per germline (reference sequence). V lost 6 bases to trimming and J lost 5 bases; unmatched junction nucleotides: 2. The CDR3 extends over 12 amino acids.

V gene TRBV7-9 combines with J gene TRBJ2-3; 7 bases are shared with TRBD1. Germline V gene data show CDR1 as SEHNR and CDR2 as FQNEAQ (reference sequence). Unmatched junction bases numbered 7, after V lost 5 bases and J lost 2 bases. The CDR3 extends over 15 amino acids. In nucleotides, the CDR3 is TGTGCCAGCAGCACTGGACAGGTGGTCACAGATACGCAGTATTTT. It encodes CASSTGQVVTDTQYF.